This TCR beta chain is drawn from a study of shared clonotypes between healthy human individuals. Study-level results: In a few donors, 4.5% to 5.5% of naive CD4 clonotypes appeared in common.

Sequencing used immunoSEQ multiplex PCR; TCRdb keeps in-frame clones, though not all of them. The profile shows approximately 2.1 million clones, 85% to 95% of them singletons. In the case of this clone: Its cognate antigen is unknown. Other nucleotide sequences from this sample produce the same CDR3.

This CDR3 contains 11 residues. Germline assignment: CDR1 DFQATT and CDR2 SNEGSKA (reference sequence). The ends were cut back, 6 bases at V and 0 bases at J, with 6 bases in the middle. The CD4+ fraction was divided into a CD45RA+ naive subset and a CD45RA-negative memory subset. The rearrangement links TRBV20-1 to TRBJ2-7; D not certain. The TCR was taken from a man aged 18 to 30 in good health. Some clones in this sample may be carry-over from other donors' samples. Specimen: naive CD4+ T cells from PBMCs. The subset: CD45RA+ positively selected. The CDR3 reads CSASSSYEQYF. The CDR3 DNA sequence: TGCAGTGCGAGTAGCTCCTACGAGCAGTACTTC.